The present TCR beta chain was sequenced within a study of PD-L1 blockade in urothelial cancer (dated by TCRdb to about 2017). Regarding the research as a whole: Every patient began therapy at some point between 2013 and 2015 and was given atezolizumab 1,200 mg intravenously every 3 weeks. About 90% of the 29 patients were identified as males with urothelial cancer of bladder origin, and a prior smoking history was reported by 18 of 29 patients. An ECOG performance status of 0 or 1 was recorded for the patients, and 0 to 3 prior chemotherapy regimens had been received by the patients. Blood samples were analyzed 3 weeks after the start of treatment (second dose) and 6 weeks after the start of treatment. A median of roughly 140,000 T cells and tens of thousands of unique TCRs was obtained from blood samples, and a median clonality of 0.080 was observed. The study, an exploratory multi-omic analysis, examined somatic, immune and clinical correlates of response to PD-L1 blockade with atezolizumab in urothelial cancer. Pretreatment tumor samples, along with matched peripheral blood collected serially before and after atezolizumab treatment, underwent TCR sequencing. Progression-free survival longer than 6 months counted as durable clinical benefit, and TCR features were additionally tested against both progression-free and overall survival. In the same patients who had TCR sequencing, pretreatment tumors also underwent whole exome sequencing and RNA sequencing. Durable clinical benefit was achieved by nine patients and was not achieved by 20 patients. Pretreatment blood TCR-seq was available for about 27 patients, at least one posttreatment blood collection was obtained for about 24 patients, and tumor TCR-seq was available for about 24 patients.

Synthetic TCR analog templates were spiked into each PCR to estimate absolute template abundance from read counts. Using the immunoSEQ assay, TCRbeta CDR3 regions were amplified from genomic DNA with bias-controlled V and J gene primers. Rearranged TCRbeta segments were sequenced at approximately 20X coverage. The authors' analysis ran thus. Sequencing errors were corrected by clustering and CDR3s were annotated against IMGT to assign V, D and J genes. Only productive TCRbeta rearrangements were used in downstream analyses, excluding out-of-frame or stop-codon sequences. Clonality was calculated as one minus the Shannon entropy normalized by the log of the number of unique productive sequences. Clones differing between time points or between blood and tumor were identified by Fisher's exact test with Benjamini-Hochberg correction at adjusted p below 0.01. TCRdb limited this immuneACCESS table to in-frame rearrangements with V and J called. A share of clones is missing; checked studies link under half to unresolved V genes, and the rest is unexplained. D and trimming come from the DNA, and the V and J calls and clone size come from that table. This sample has approximately 110,000 clones in its table, and over 75% of those were observed once. Jointly, the top ten make up 2% to 3% of the sample.

Beyond this particular receptor, the publication reports: Small sample size (n ≈ 29) and many exploratory analyses mean the results are intended to be hypothesis-generating. A pretreatment peripheral blood TCR clonality below the median was linked to improved progression-free and overall survival. At 3 weeks after the start of treatment, tumor-associated TCR clones in peripheral blood had expanded more in patients with durable benefit (n ≈ 22, p = 0.022).

Note on this clone: The antigen it recognizes is unknown. No clone much larger than this one lies a single base away; base qualities are absent.

The germline ends are 16 bases apart after V is trimmed by 5 bases and J by 0 bases. Reading from cysteine to phenylalanine, the CDR3 counts 16 amino acids. Solely the CDR3 DNA is kept, with 48 bases framed from the first base. The CDR1 and CDR2 encoded by the germline V gene are SGHAT and FQNNGV. The cohort comprised around 30 patients with locally advanced or metastatic urothelial carcinoma treated at Memorial Sloan Kettering on a trial protocol. Peripheral blood mononuclear cells were collected pretreatment and during treatment, with between 1 and 8 total time points per patient. The Qiagen DNeasy Blood extraction kit was used to purify genomic DNA from total PBMCs and from tumor samples. Collected pretreatment and during treatment, PBMCs were isolated and stored as previously described.

This specimen was PBMCs, taken around atezolizumab (anti-PD-L1) treatment. The chain was built from TRBV11-2 and TRBJ2-5; a tentative D call is TRBD2 (5 bases match). This receptor was obtained from a man aged 50 to 59 with urothelial cancer. The DNA sequence is as follows: TGTGCCAGCAGCCCCATCGCGGGCCTGTACCAAGAGACCCAGTACTTC. Protein translation: CASSPIAGLYQETQYF. The full variable domain, completed from the reference TRBV11-2 and TRBJ2-5 proteins outside the CDR3, reads EAGVAQSPRYKIIEKRQSVAFWCNPISGHATLYWYQQILGQGPKLLIQFQNNGVVDDSQLPKDRFSAERLKGVDSTLKIQPAKLEDSAVYLCASSPIAGLYQETQYFGPGTRLLVL.